The 9 T cell receptor beta chains in this list originate from one sample, sequenced in a study of blood T cell repertoires in COVID-19. TCRdb keeps only in-frame clones here, not all; method: immunoSEQ multiplex PCR. The sample has 250,000 or so clones; 84% are singletons. The source material was peripheral blood. These receptors were obtained from a man aged 55 to 70 with acute or convalescent COVID-19.

The chain is built from TRBV3-1 (or the pseudogene TRBV3-2) and TRBJ1-1; D is possibly TRBD1 (5 bases). The CDR3 is 14 residues long. Deletions cut 2 bases from V and 6 bases from J, with 13 bases between. CDR1 is LGHDT, CDR2 YNNKEL, per germline (reference sequence). CDR3 sequence (DNA): TGTGCCAGCAGCCAACCAGGGCCTTACTCTGAAGCTTTCTTT. The encoded protein is CASSQPGPYSEAFF.

A few counts support this clone. This rearrangement joins TRBV19 to TRBJ1-5, with D possibly TRBD1 on 5 matching bases. Between the trimmed V and J ends, which lost 6 bases and 6 bases, there was a span of 18 bases. CDR1 LNHDA and CDR2 SQIVND come from the germline V gene (reference sequence). The CDR3 contains 15 residues. Here the CDR3 reads CASRSRQGGLQPQHF. The CDR3 DNA is TGTGCCAGTAGATCTCGGCAGGGAGGTCTTCAGCCCCAGCATTTT.

The J gene is TRBJ2-1, the V gene TRBV11-3; D unresolved. V was clipped by 5 bases and J by 9 bases, with 11 bases between them. The CDR3 is 12 amino acids. CDR1 is SGHNT, CDR2 YENEEA, per germline. The CDR3 reads CASSLQSGEQFF. DNA for the CDR3: TGTGCCAGCAGCCTACAATCGGGTGAGCAGTTCTTC.

This clone was observed a single time. The chain employs TRBV30 and TRBJ2-7, with TRBD1 matching 10 bases. After removal of 2 bases from V and 9 bases from J, the junction contained 10 bases not matched to a gene. This CDR3 is built from 14 residues. CDR1 and CDR2 (germline): GTSNPN, SVGIG (reference sequence). The CDR3 DNA reads as TGTGCCTGGAGTCATGACAGGGGGCGTGTAGGGCAGTACTTC. Its protein is CAWSHDRGRVGQYF.

The V gene is TRBV28, the J gene TRBJ2-4, with D unresolved. This CDR3 is built from 16 residues. V lost 6 bases to trimming and J lost 1 base, with 16 bases between them. Germline V CDR1 and CDR2: MDHEN, SYDVKM. The CDR3 loop reads CASSLVTIRAKNIQYF. In DNA, the CDR3 is TGTGCCAGCAGCCTCGTGACGATCAGGGCCAAAAACATTCAGTACTTC.

The chain carries TRBV27 and TRBJ2-5; 14 bases are shared with TRBD2. CDR3 length: 15 amino acids. V was pared by 4 bases and J by 5 bases, with 3 bases of the junction left unmatched. Germline V gives CDR1 MNHEY, CDR2 SMNVEV (reference sequence). CDR3 sequence (DNA): TGTGCCAGCAGTTCGGGACTAGCGGGAGAGGAGACCCAGTACTTC. This gives the protein CASSSGLAGEETQYF.

This chain joins TRBV5-1 and TRBJ1-6; 7 positions agree with TRBD1. V shed 0 bases and J 7 bases; nucleotides not matched to a gene: 1. CDR1 is SGHRS, CDR2 YFSETQ, per germline. CDR3 length: 14 amino acids. CDR3: CASSLETGNSPLHF. The CDR3 DNA sequence: TGCGCCAGCAGCTTGGAGACAGGGAATTCACCCCTCCACTTT.

The chain joins TRBV25-1 to TRBJ1-1; 10 nucleotides agree with TRBD1. Germline V gene lookup returns CDR1 MGHDK and CDR2 SYGVNS. V was pared by 3 bases and J by 6 bases, with 10 bases of the junction left unmatched. The CDR3 runs to 16 residues. CDR3 sequence: CASSDLRTGGFSEAFF. The CDR3 nucleotides are TGTGCCAGCAGTGACCTTAGGACAGGGGGATTCTCTGAAGCTTTCTTT. Complete variable domain (other parts from reference TRBV25-1 and TRBJ1-1): EADIYQTPRYLVIGTGKKITLECSQTMGHDKMYWYQQDPGMELHLIHYSYGVNSTEKGDLSSESTVSRIRTEHFPLTLESARPSHTSQYLCASSDLRTGGFSEAFFGQGTRLTVV.

The chain carries TRBV20-1 and TRBJ2-3, with 12 bases identical to TRBD2. The CDR3 sequence is 10 residues long. V lost 6 bases and J lost 15; bases outside the gene matches: 4. Germline V lookup: CDR1 DFQATT, CDR2 SNEGSKA (reference sequence). The CDR3 loop reads CSARLAGEYF. Written as DNA, the CDR3 is TGCAGTGCACGACTAGCGGGGGAATATTTT.